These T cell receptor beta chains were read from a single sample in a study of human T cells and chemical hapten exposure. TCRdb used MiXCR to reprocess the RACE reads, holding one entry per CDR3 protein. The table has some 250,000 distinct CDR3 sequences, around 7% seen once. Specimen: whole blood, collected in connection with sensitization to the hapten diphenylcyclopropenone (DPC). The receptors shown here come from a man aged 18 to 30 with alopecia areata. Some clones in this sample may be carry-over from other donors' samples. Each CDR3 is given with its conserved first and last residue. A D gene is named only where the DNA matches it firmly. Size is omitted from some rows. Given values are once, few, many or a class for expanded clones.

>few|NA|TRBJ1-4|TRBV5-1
CASSFKGRTNEKLFF
TGCGCCAGCAGCTTCAAGGGAAGGACTAATGAAAAACTGTTTTTT
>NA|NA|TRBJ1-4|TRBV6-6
CASSYWAAEKLFF
TGTGCCAGCAGTTATTGGGCGGCTGAAAAACTGTTTTTT
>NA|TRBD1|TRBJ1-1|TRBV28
CASSPLIGQGHEAFF
TGTGCCAGCAGTCCCCTCATCGGACAGGGACATGAAGCTTTCTTT
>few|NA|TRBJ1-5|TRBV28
CASSGTHGNQPQHF
TGTGCCAGCAGCGGGACGCACGGCAATCAGCCCCAGCATTTT
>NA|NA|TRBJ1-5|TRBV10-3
CATQIRGGNQPQHF
TGTGCCACCCAGATCAGGGGTGGGAATCAGCCCCAGCATTTT
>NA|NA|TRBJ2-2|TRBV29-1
CSVGSPANTGELFF
TGCAGCGTTGGGAGTCCCGCGAACACCGGGGAGCTGTTTTTT
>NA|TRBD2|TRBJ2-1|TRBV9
CASSVGPSGGDEQFF
TGTGCCAGCAGCGTAGGCCCTAGCGGGGGGGATGAGCAGTTCTTC
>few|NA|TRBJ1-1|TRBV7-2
CASSLNEFQKAFF
TGTGCCAGCAGCTTAAACGAGTTTCAGAAGGCTTTCTTT
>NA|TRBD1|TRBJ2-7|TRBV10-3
CAISGQGGKWEQYF
TGTGCCATCAGTGGACAGGGGGGAAAGTGGGAGCAGTACTTC
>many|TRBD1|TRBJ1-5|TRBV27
CASSRWTGGNQPQHF
TGTGCCAGCAGTCGATGGACAGGGGGCAATCAGCCCCAGCATTTT